This T cell receptor beta chain comes out of a study of graft-versus-host responses after intestinal transplantation. Trimming cost V 0 bases and J 7 bases; bases outside gene matches: 9. Germline V gene sequence: CDR1 MNHNY, CDR2 SVGAGI (reference sequence). The CDR3 loop spans 15 amino acids. Regarding this clone: As yet, its antigen is unknown.

Assay: immunoSEQ multiplex PCR; the TCRdb copy retains only in-frame clones and omits some. The data show 150,000 or so clones, approximately 91% seen once. V is TRBV6-6 and J is TRBJ2-7, with TRBD2 matching 7 bases. This TCR derives from a human donor who received an intestinal transplant. The sample consisted of unstimulated CD4+ T cells sorted from spleen or lymph node cells, taken before intestinal transplant. The CDR3 reads CASSYSAGVVGEQYF. CDR3 DNA sequence: TGTGCCAGCAGTTACTCGGCGGGAGTAGTAGGGGAGCAGTACTTC.